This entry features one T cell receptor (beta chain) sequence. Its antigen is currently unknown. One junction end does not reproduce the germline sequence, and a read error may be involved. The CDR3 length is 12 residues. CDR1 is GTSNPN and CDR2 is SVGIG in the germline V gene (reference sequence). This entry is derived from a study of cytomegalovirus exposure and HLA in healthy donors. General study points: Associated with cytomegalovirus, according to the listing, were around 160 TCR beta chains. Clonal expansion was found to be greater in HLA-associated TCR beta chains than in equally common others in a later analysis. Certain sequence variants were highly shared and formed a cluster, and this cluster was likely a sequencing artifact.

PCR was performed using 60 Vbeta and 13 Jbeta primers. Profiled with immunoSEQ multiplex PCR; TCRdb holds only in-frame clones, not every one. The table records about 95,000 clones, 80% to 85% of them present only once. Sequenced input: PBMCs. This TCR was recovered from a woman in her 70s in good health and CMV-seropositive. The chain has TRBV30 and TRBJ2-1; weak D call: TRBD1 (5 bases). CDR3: CAWSLTGPPGVF. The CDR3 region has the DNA TGTGCCTGGAGCCTTACAGGCCCGCCCGGCGTCTTC.